Shown below are 21 T cell receptor beta chains from a single sample sequenced in a study of blood T cell repertoires in COVID-19. Here immunoSEQ multiplex PCR was the method, and the copy in TCRdb shows in-frame clones only, minus some. This sample has about 190,000 clones; about 81% occur once, and the top ten carry approximately 3%. Material: PBMCs or T cells enriched from blood (not recorded which). All receptors derive from a woman in her thirties who had recovered from COVID-19.

This rearrangement joins TRBV13 to TRBJ2-5, with TRBD1 as a possible D gene (6 bases). In germline, CDR1 is PRHDT, CDR2 FYEKMQ (reference sequence). This CDR3 comprises 14 residues. Trimming left V 4 bases short and J 0 bases short, with 9 bases between. CDR3 coding DNA: TGTGCCAGCAGCTACGCAGGGGACCAAGAGACCCAGTACTTC. Residues: CASSYAGDQETQYF.

J is TRBJ2-5 and V is TRBV19, with 8 nucleotides matching TRBD2. The CDR3 has 14 residues. The V gene end was trimmed by 3 bases and the J gene end by 3 bases; junction bases not matched to a gene: 3. Germline loops: CDR1 LNHDA, CDR2 SQIVND (reference sequence). The CDR3 here is CASSIGGRKETQYF. The DNA for the CDR3 is TGTGCCAGTAGTATCGGCGGGAGGAAAGAGACCCAGTACTTC.

This chain connects TRBV4-1 to TRBJ1-2; a weak D match, TRBD1 (5 bases). The CDR3 spans 17 residues. V lost 3 bases and J 4 bases, leaving 21 bases between the germline ends. In germline, CDR1 is MGHRA, CDR2 YSYEKL. Here the CDR3 reads CASSQTQRTGGTYGYTF. As DNA, the CDR3 is TGCGCCAGCAGCCAGACACAGCGAACCGGGGGAACCTATGGCTACACCTTC.

V gene TRBV5-1 combines with J gene TRBJ1-4; TRBD1 agrees at 9 bases. The germline gives CDR1 SGHRS, CDR2 YFSETQ. The junction had 4 bases not matched to a gene; V was cut back by 4 bases and J by 0 bases. The length of the CDR3 is 16 residues. CDR3 loop: CASSRGTGTTNEKLFF. In DNA, the CDR3 is TGCGCCAGCAGCAGAGGGACAGGGACAACTAATGAAAAACTGTTTTTT.

J is TRBJ1-1 and V is TRBV7-8; TRBD1 is a possible D gene (6 bases). V lost 5 bases to trimming and J lost 6 bases, with 25 bases between them. The CDR3 is made up of 17 amino acids. CDR1 SGHVS and CDR2 FQNEAQ come from the germline V gene. The CDR3 DNA follows: TGTGCCAGCAGCCCCGGGGGGGCGGCAGGGAATTTTGCTGAAGCTTTCTTT. Its protein product is CASSPGGAAGNFAEAFF.

This chain joins TRBV11-3 and TRBJ1-1, with unresolved D. The CDR3 is 16 amino acids. Trimming took off 5 bases at V and 1 base at J, with 17 bases between the two ends. Germline CDR1 SGHNT, CDR2 YENEEA. The CDR3 loop reads CASSPSSQRGNTEAFF. The CDR3 DNA reads as TGTGCCAGCAGCCCCTCGTCGCAGCGGGGGAACACTGAAGCTTTCTTT.

J is TRBJ1-5 and V is TRBV19, with 9 nucleotides matching TRBD1. The germline CDR1 and CDR2 sequences are LNHDA and SQIVND (reference sequence). The CDR3 sequence is 14 residues long. The trim removed 5 bases at V and 8 bases at J, leaving 7 bases unmatched. This chain's CDR3 is CASSSTGGVEPQHF. CDR3 nucleotides: TGTGCCAGTAGTTCGACAGGGGGAGTCGAGCCCCAGCATTTT.

This clone was counted between two and nine times. The chain couples TRBV3-1 (or the pseudogene TRBV3-2) to TRBJ1-1; D uncertain. This CDR3 comprises 14 residues. Deletions cut 0 bases from V and 3 bases from J, with 8 bases between. Germline V gene lookup returns CDR1 LGHDT and CDR2 YNNKEL (reference sequence). The CDR3 DNA sequence: TGTGCCAGCAGCCAAGAGGCGGGGTACACTGAAGCTTTCTTT. As protein: CASSQEAGYTEAFF.

This sequence joins TRBV7-3 and TRBJ1-2; TRBD1 matches at 8 bases. V was pared by 5 bases and J by 6 bases, with 11 bases of the junction left unmatched. CDR3 length: 15 amino acids. Germline CDR1 and CDR2: SGHTA and FQGTGA. The CDR3 DNA follows: TGTGCCAGCAGCCCGACAGGGGACGGGGCGAATGGCTACACCTTC. The encoded protein is CASSPTGDGANGYTF.

This chain joins TRBV28 and TRBJ1-1; perhaps TRBD1 as D (6 bases). This CDR3 contains 12 residues. Trimming shortened V by 5 bases and J by 7 bases, and 11 bases separated the two germline ends. The germline V gene encodes CDR1 MDHEN and CDR2 SYDVKM. The CDR3 nucleotides are TGTGCCAGCAGTACCCCGACAGGTGAAGCTTTCTTT. This sequence encodes CASSTPTGEAFF.

The chain couples TRBV9 to TRBJ2-1, with D perhaps TRBD2 (6 bases). CDR1 and CDR2 (germline): SGDLS, YYNGEE. The CDR3 extends over 15 amino acids. Trimming removed 2 bases at V and 0 bases at J, with 9 bases between. CDR3 bases: TGTGCCAGCAGCGTGTCCGGGAGCTCCTACAATGAGCAGTTCTTC. As protein: CASSVSGSSYNEQFF. The variable domain in full, completed from reference TRBV9 and TRBJ2-1, reads DSGVTQTPKHLITATGQRVTLRCSPRSGDLSVYWYQQSLDQGLQFLIQYYNGEERAKGNILERFSAQQFPDLHSELNLSSLELGDSALYFCASSVSGSSYNEQFFGPGTRLTVL.

This chain links TRBV2 with TRBJ1-1; no clear D. CDR1 SNHLY and CDR2 FYNNEI come from the germline V gene. This CDR3 region has 13 residues. V was cut by 6 bases and J by 1 base, with 9 bases left in between. The CDR3 DNA is TGTGCCAGCAGGGGAGGGTCGAACACTGAAGCTTTCTTT. Its protein is CASRGGSNTEAFF.

This clone appeared a single time. The chain employs TRBV18 and TRBJ2-3, with D possibly TRBD2 on 5 matching bases. Germline CDR1 reads KGHSH; CDR2 reads LQKENI. Trimming pared 0 bases from V and 2 bases from J, leaving 12 bases between. CDR3 length: 16 amino acids. CDR3 sequence reads: CASSPPFGESTDTQYF. The CDR3 region has the DNA TGTGCCAGCTCACCACCCTTCGGGGAGTCCACAGATACGCAGTATTTT.

The chain employs TRBV7-3 and TRBJ2-1; 12 bases are shared with TRBD2. V lost 4 bases and J lost 6; bases outside the gene matches: 13. Germline V gene lookup returns CDR1 SGHTA and CDR2 FQGTGA. The CDR3 covers 18 residues. The CDR3 spells CASSSSPGLAGGGNEQFF. CDR3 coding DNA: TGTGCCAGCAGCTCCTCCCCGGGGCTAGCGGGAGGGGGCAATGAGCAGTTCTTC.

The chain carries TRBV19 and TRBJ1-2, with TRBD1 matching 8 bases. This CDR3 contains 12 residues. Germline-derived CDR1 and CDR2 are LNHDA and SQIVND (reference sequence). V lost 8 bases to trimming and J lost 3 bases; unmatched junction nucleotides: 2. In DNA, the CDR3 is TGTGCCAGTCAGACAGGGGACTATGGCTACACCTTC. It encodes CASQTGDYGYTF.

The count of this clone is one. V and J are TRBV6-5 and TRBJ1-3; TRBD1 is a possible D gene (5 bases). The CDR3 has 11 residues. V was shortened by 7 bases and J by 9 bases, with 10 bases between the two germline ends. CDR1 and CDR2 from the germline V gene are MNHEY and SVGAGI. The CDR3 sequence: CASTQGRTIYF. The DNA for the CDR3 is TGTGCCAGCACGCAGGGCCGCACCATATATTTT.

Concerning this clone: The sample contains more than one DNA sequence encoding this CDR3. The gene calls are TRBV7-9 and TRBJ1-1; unclear D gene. The ends were cut back, 1 base at V and 1 base at J, with 10 bases in the middle. The germline V gene encodes CDR1 SEHNR and CDR2 FQNEAQ (reference sequence). The CDR3 covers 15 residues. The DNA of the CDR3 is TGTGCCAGCAGCTTAGGGTGGGGAGAGAACACTGAAGCTTTCTTT. It codes for CASSLGWGENTEAFF.

The gene calls are TRBV6-5 and TRBJ1-1, with 7 positions matching TRBD1. The CDR3 is 15 amino acids. The germline gives CDR1 MNHEY, CDR2 SVGAGI. The V gene end was trimmed by 6 bases and the J gene end by 4 bases; junction bases not matched to a gene: 11. The CDR3, as DNA: TGTGCCAGCAGCTCCGACAGGGTTGGAGGCACTGAAGCTTTCTTT. This translates into CASSSDRVGGTEAFF.

The J gene is TRBJ2-1, the V gene TRBV11-2; 7 nucleotides match TRBD2. The germline CDR1 and CDR2 sequences are SGHAT and FQNNGV. The CDR3 is made up of 15 amino acids. The ends lost 1 base at V and 5 bases at J; junction bases unmatched: 5. CDR3 DNA: TGTGCCAGCAGCTTAGGGGGCGGGGGTAACAATGAGCAGTTCTTC. Its protein product is CASSLGGGGNNEQFF.

This clone has at least ten counts. The sample carries other DNA sequences with the same CDR3. This CDR3 is CASSQDFSGAYNEQFF. CDR3 sequence (DNA): TGCGCCAGCAGCCAAGATTTTTCAGGGGCTTACAATGAGCAGTTCTTC. This rearrangement joins TRBV4-1 to TRBJ2-1; possible D gene TRBD1, 6 bases. Trimming cost V 0 bases and J 4 bases, with 13 bases left between them. The germline V gene has CDR1 MGHRA and CDR2 YSYEKL. The CDR3 contains 16 residues.

CDR3 in amino acids: CASRSGLAGTNEQFF. The DNA of the CDR3 is TGTGCCAGCAGGTCGGGACTAGCGGGGACCAATGAGCAGTTCTTC. The chain links TRBV7-9 to TRBJ2-1, with TRBD2 matching 13 bases. CDR1 and CDR2 from the germline V gene are SEHNR and FQNEAQ (reference sequence). The V and J ends lost 6 bases and 6 bases, in that order; junction bases with no gene match: 5. The CDR3 contains 15 residues. The variable domain in full, with the rest retrieved from reference TRBV7-9 and TRBJ2-1, is DTGVSQNPRHKITKRGQNVTFRCDPISEHNRLYWYRQTLGQGPEFLTYFQNEAQLEKSRLLSDRFSAERPKGSFSTLEIQRTEQGDSAMYLCASRSGLAGTNEQFFGPGTRLTVL.